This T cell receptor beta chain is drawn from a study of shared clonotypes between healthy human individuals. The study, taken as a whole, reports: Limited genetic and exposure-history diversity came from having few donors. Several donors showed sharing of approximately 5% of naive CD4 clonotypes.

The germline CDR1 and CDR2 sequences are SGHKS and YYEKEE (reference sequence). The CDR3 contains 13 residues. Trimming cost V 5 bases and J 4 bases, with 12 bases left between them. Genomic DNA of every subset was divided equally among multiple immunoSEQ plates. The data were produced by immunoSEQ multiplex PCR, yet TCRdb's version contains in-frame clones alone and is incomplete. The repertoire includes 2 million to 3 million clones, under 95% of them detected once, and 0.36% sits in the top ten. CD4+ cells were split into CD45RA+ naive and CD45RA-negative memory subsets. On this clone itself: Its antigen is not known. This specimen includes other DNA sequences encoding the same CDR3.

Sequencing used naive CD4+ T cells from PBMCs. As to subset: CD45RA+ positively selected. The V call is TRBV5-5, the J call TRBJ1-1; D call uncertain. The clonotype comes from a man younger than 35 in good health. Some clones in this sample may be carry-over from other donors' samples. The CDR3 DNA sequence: TGTGCCAGCAGTGTTACGGGTGGCACTGAAGCTTTCTTT. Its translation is CASSVTGGTEAFF. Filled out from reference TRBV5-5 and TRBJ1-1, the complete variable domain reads DAGVTQSPTHLIKTRGQQVTLRCSPISGHKSVSWYQQVLGQGPQFIFQYYEKEERGRGNFPDRFSARQFPNYSSELNVNALLLGDSALYLCASSVTGGTEAFFGQGTRLTVV.